Each of the 27 T cell receptor beta chains below was sequenced from the same sample in a study of OX40 agonist ivuxolimab in advanced cancers. Measured with immunoSEQ multiplex PCR; TCRdb has only the in-frame clones, and not every one. There are roughly 120,000 clones in the sample; about nine tenths occur only once, and 0.8% to 1% lies in the top ten. Here the sequenced sample was CD4+ or CD8+ T cells sorted from blood, taken in a trial of the OX40 agonist ivuxolimab. These receptors came from an adult with an advanced solid tumor such as melanoma, head and neck, liver or kidney cancer.

This chain connects TRBV9 to TRBJ2-1, with D uncertain. From germline, CDR1 is SGDLS and CDR2 YYNGEE. This CDR3 has 13 residues. Trimming shortened V by 4 bases and J by 6 bases, and 11 bases separated the two germline ends. CDR3 loop: CASSPISANEQFF. The CDR3 nucleotides read TGTGCCAGCAGCCCCATAAGTGCCAATGAGCAGTTCTTC.

The rearrangement uses TRBV6-6 and TRBJ2-2, with D perhaps TRBD2 (6 bases). Germline CDR1 and CDR2: MNHNY and SVGAGI (reference sequence). The CDR3 extends over 15 amino acids. With 2 bases removed from V and 7 bases from J, the gap between germline ends came to 14 bases. For the CDR3, the DNA is TGTGCCAGCAGTTACGCGGGCGGGGTGGTCGGGGAGCTGTTTTTT. Amino acid sequence: CASSYAGGVVGELFF.

The chain joins TRBV5-1 to TRBJ2-3; the match to TRBD2 covers 8 bases. Trimming at V came to 4 bases and at J to 5 bases, leaving 18 bases not matched to a gene. Germline CDR1 SGHRS, CDR2 YFSETQ. The CDR3 contains 18 residues. The CDR3 DNA reads TGCGCCAGCAGCCTAGGGCCTAGCGGGTCCGTAAGAGGAGATACGCAGTATTTT. Protein product: CASSLGPSGSVRGDTQYF.

CDR3 DNA sequence: TGTGCCACCAGCAGATCCACCCAAGATGAGCAGTTCTTC. This translates into CATSRSTQDEQFF. The chain uses TRBV15 and TRBJ2-1; unclear D gene. CDR3 size: 13 residues. The V and J ends lost 2 bases and 8 bases respectively, with 10 bases between them. From germline, CDR1 is LNHNV and CDR2 YYDKDF (reference sequence).

In the case of this clone: This specimen includes other DNA sequences encoding the same CDR3. The CDR3 DNA reads as TGCGCCAGCAGCTTGGATGGAGATACGCAGTATTTT. Translating it yields CASSLDGDTQYF. The chain is built from TRBV5-1 and TRBJ2-3; D not certain. The CDR3 spans 12 residues. In germline, CDR1 is SGHRS, CDR2 YFSETQ. The V and J ends lost 0 bases and 5 bases respectively, with 4 bases between them. Complete variable domain (other parts from reference TRBV5-1 and TRBJ2-3): KAGVTQTPRYLIKTRGQQVTLSCSPISGHRSVSWYQQTPGQGLQFLFEYFSETQRNKGNFPGRFSGRQFSNSRSEMNVSTLELGDSALYLCASSLDGDTQYFGPGTRLTVL.

The V gene is TRBV2, the J gene TRBJ2-1, with D tentatively TRBD2 (5 bases). Trimming took off 7 bases at V and 9 bases at J, with 19 bases between the two ends. This CDR3 comprises 14 residues. CDR1 SNHLY and CDR2 FYNNEI come from the germline V gene. In DNA form, the CDR3 reads TGTGCCAGCAAGACCCGGACTGTTCGGGGTGAGCAGTTCTTC. Translated, it gives CASKTRTVRGEQFF.

The chain links TRBV28 to TRBJ2-1, with TRBD2 matching 8 bases. This CDR3 has 15 amino acids. Germline lookup yields CDR1 MDHEN and CDR2 SYDVKM. In DNA form, the CDR3 reads TGTGCGGGGGGGGCGGCGGGAGGCTCCTACAATGAGCAGTTCTTC. The encoded protein is CAGGAAGGSYNEQFF.

This clone was recorded only once. CDR3: CASSLLPGNNEQFF. In nucleotides, the CDR3 is TGTGCCAGCAGCTTACTACCTGGAAACAATGAGCAGTTCTTC. This rearrangement joins TRBV7-3 to TRBJ2-1; D unclear. The CDR3 has 14 residues. From germline, CDR1 is SGHTA and CDR2 FQGTGA. V was clipped by 2 bases and J by 5 bases, with 10 bases between them.

The J gene is TRBJ1-4, the V gene TRBV6-6; D gene uncertain. Looked up from germline, CDR1 is MNHNY and CDR2 is SVGAGI (reference sequence). V was clipped by 6 bases and J by 1 base, with 9 bases between them. The CDR3 has 14 amino acids. The CDR3 nucleotides read TGTGCCAGCAGCCCTGGAGAAACTAATGAAAAACTGTTTTTT. Its protein is CASSPGETNEKLFF.

V usage is TRBV7-9 and J usage is TRBJ2-5; the D is unclear. The DNA end is a closer match to TRBJ2-7, so the J assignment may be wrong. In germline, CDR1 is SEHNR, CDR2 FQNEAQ (reference sequence). CDR3 length: 13 residues. The CDR3 spells CASSLLGVYEQYF. The CDR3 coding sequence is TGTGCCAGCAGCTTACTCGGAGTATACGAGCAGTACTTC.

The chain recombines TRBV19 with TRBJ2-1; possible D gene TRBD1, 6 bases. V lost 4 bases to trimming and J lost 6 bases, with 16 bases between them. This CDR3 has 15 amino acids. The germline V gene has CDR1 LNHDA and CDR2 SQIVND (reference sequence). This CDR3 is CASSSRGSWGNEQFF. The CDR3 DNA reads TGTGCCAGTAGTAGTAGGGGGAGTTGGGGCAATGAGCAGTTCTTC.

The chain joins TRBV15 to TRBJ2-7; D remains unclear. The V gene lost 5 bases and the J gene lost 3 bases, with 11 bases spanning the gap. Germline CDR1 is LNHNV and CDR2 is YYDKDF (reference sequence). The CDR3 length is 13 residues. The CDR3: CATSSRWGYEQYF. In nucleotides, the CDR3 is TGTGCCACCAGCTCCCGCTGGGGCTACGAGCAGTACTTC.

V gene TRBV6-5 combines with J gene TRBJ2-7; D uncertain. Deletions cut 2 bases from V and 6 bases from J, with 17 bases between. The CDR3 is made up of 15 amino acids. Germline CDR1 MNHEY, CDR2 SVGAGI. The CDR3 reads CASSYGFIPPLEQYF. In DNA form, the CDR3 reads TGTGCCAGCAGTTACGGCTTTATTCCCCCCCTCGAGCAGTACTTC.

V gene TRBV5-1 combines with J gene TRBJ2-6; D remains ambiguous. The CDR3 is 15 amino acids. Trimming pared 1 base from V and 2 bases from J, leaving 7 bases between. Germline lookup yields CDR1 SGHRS and CDR2 YFSETQ. The CDR3 here is CASSLLPAGANVLTF. The CDR3 nucleotides are TGCGCCAGCAGCTTGCTACCAGCTGGGGCCAACGTCCTGACTTTC.

This CDR3 is CASRGTGVVGPQHF. In DNA form, the CDR3 reads TGTGCCAGCAGAGGGACAGGGGTAGTTGGGCCCCAGCATTTT. V and J are TRBV2 and TRBJ1-5; 10 nucleotides line up with TRBD1. This CDR3 is 14 amino acids long. The J segment lost 9 bases and the V segment lost 6 bases, leaving 8 bases of the junction unmatched. Germline CDR1 SNHLY, CDR2 FYNNEI.

V is TRBV9 and J is TRBJ1-2, with 7 bases fitting TRBD1. The germline gives CDR1 SGDLS, CDR2 YYNGEE. J lost 7 bases, V lost 4 bases, and 10 bases had no gene match. The length of the CDR3 is 14 residues. The DNA of the CDR3 is TGTGCCAGCAGCACCAGAGGACAGGACTTTGGCTACACCTTC. It is translated as CASSTRGQDFGYTF.

This sequence joins TRBV19 and TRBJ1-1; the match to TRBD1 covers 8 bases. CDR3 size: 14 residues. Germline V gene lookup returns CDR1 LNHDA and CDR2 SQIVND (reference sequence). V was pared by 4 bases and J by 4 bases, with 5 bases of the junction left unmatched. This chain's CDR3 is CASSTRQGITEAFF. As DNA, the CDR3 is TGTGCCAGTAGTACCAGACAGGGGATCACTGAAGCTTTCTTT.

Regarding this clone: This same CDR3 is encoded by further DNA sequences in the sample. The chain combines TRBV9 with TRBJ2-1; D not resolved. V was cut by 2 bases and J by 4 bases, with 4 bases left in between. CDR1 is SGDLS and CDR2 is YYNGEE in the germline V gene. There are 12 residues in the CDR3. CDR3: CASSVDYNEQFF. DNA for the CDR3: TGTGCCAGCAGCGTGGATTACAATGAGCAGTTCTTC.

The chain is built from TRBV20-1 and TRBJ2-1; tentatively, D is TRBD2 (6 bases). The CDR3 sequence is 11 residues long. V was pared by 7 bases and J by 6 bases, with 10 bases between. CDR1 and CDR2 from the germline V gene are DFQATT and SNEGSKA (reference sequence). CDR3 amino acids: CSGKGGNEQFF. The CDR3, as DNA: TGCAGTGGCAAGGGAGGCAATGAGCAGTTCTTC.

This clone has only one observation. This chain's CDR3 is CASSDTKFPRDREVHEQFF. CDR3 nucleotide sequence: TGTGCCAGCAGTGACACCAAATTCCCCCGGGACAGGGAAGTCCATGAGCAGTTCTTC. The V call is TRBV27, the J call TRBJ2-1; TRBD1 matches at 9 bases. Germline V CDR1 and CDR2: MNHEY, SMNVEV (reference sequence). The trim removed 5 bases at V and 8 bases at J, leaving 22 bases unmatched. The CDR3 loop spans 19 amino acids.

The V gene is TRBV28, the J gene TRBJ1-6; 9 bases are shared with TRBD1. The CDR3 covers 15 residues. Germline values: CDR1 MDHEN, CDR2 SYDVKM. J was trimmed by 7 bases and V by 6 bases; bases with no gene match: 7. As DNA, the CDR3 is TGTGCCAGCAGCACTATTGGACAGGGGAATTCACCCCTCCACTTT. Translated, it gives CASSTIGQGNSPLHF.

V gene TRBV4-2 combines with J gene TRBJ2-1; D is undetermined. V was cut by 1 base and J by 4 bases, with 14 bases left in between. The germline V gene has CDR1 LGHNA and CDR2 YNFKEQ. The CDR3 length is 16 residues. CDR3: CASSQAGSLTYNEQFF. The CDR3 region has the DNA TGTGCCAGCAGCCAAGCGGGCAGCCTTACTTACAATGAGCAGTTCTTC.

As DNA, the CDR3 is TGCGCCAGCAGCTTTTTGGCCAGGGCCCAAAGCGAGCAGTACTTC. Amino acids: CASSFLARAQSEQYF. V gene TRBV5-1 combines with J gene TRBJ2-7; possible D gene TRBD1, 5 bases. Germline-derived CDR1 and CDR2 are SGHRS and YFSETQ. This CDR3 comprises 15 residues. V was clipped by 2 bases and J by 6 bases, with 18 bases between them.

The V gene is TRBV15, the J gene TRBJ1-2, with TRBD1 matching 11 bases. This CDR3 has 15 amino acids. V was clipped by 4 bases and J by 4 bases; unmatched bases: 5. Germline CDR1 LNHNV, CDR2 YYDKDF (reference sequence). The CDR3 sequence is CATSITGQGAYGYTF. Here the CDR3 DNA reads TGTGCCACCAGCATAACAGGACAGGGGGCCTATGGCTACACCTTC.

The J gene is TRBJ2-7, the V gene TRBV15; the D is unclear. Trimming took off 3 bases at V and 4 bases at J, with 10 bases between the two ends. This CDR3 contains 13 residues. Germline-derived CDR1 and CDR2 are LNHNV and YYDKDF (reference sequence). The CDR3 reads CATSRTPPYEQYF. As DNA, the CDR3 is TGTGCCACCAGCAGGACACCTCCTTACGAGCAGTACTTC.

This chain connects TRBV30 to TRBJ2-3; no clear D gene. The CDR3 is made up of 12 amino acids. Germline lookup yields CDR1 GTSNPN and CDR2 SVGIG (reference sequence). The V end was cut by 4 bases, the J end by 0 bases, with 5 bases between. The CDR3 coding sequence is TGTGCCTGGACTCCCAGCACAGATACGCAGTATTTT. Translated, it gives CAWTPSTDTQYF.

The rearrangement joins TRBV5-5 to TRBJ2-2; 7 nucleotides align to TRBD1. The V segment lost 1 base and the J segment 6 bases; nucleotides outside the gene matches: 12. The CDR3 extends over 17 amino acids. Germline assignment: CDR1 SGHKS and CDR2 YYEKEE (reference sequence). The CDR3 nucleotides are TGTGCCAGCAGCTTGCGGTACCCAGGACAGGTGGCCGGGGAGCTGTTTTTT. Translated, it gives CASSLRYPGQVAGELFF.